These T cell receptor beta chains were read from a single sample in a study of cytomegalovirus exposure and HLA in healthy donors. Clones were read by immunoSEQ multiplex PCR, and TCRdb kept only the in-frame ones, dropping some. The sample contains tens of thousands of clones, around 72% of which appear only once. The sequencing input was PBMCs. These receptors came from a woman in her 40s in good health and CMV-seropositive. CDR3s include the opening cysteine and the closing phenylalanine or tryptophan.

TRBJ2-2 | TRBV4-2 | CASSPRRGGITGELFF
TRBJ2-5 | TRBV9 | CASSPAGRKETQYF
TRBJ1-6 | TRBV2 | CASIRDRSNSPLHF
TRBJ2-1 | TRBV15 | CATSGELAGGHNEQFF
TRBJ2-1 | TRBV6-6 | CASSPGQGPFF
TRBJ1-1 | TRBV29-1 | CSVERTGNTEAFF
TRBJ1-1 | TRBV5-1 | CASSFTGGSTEAFF
TRBJ1-6 | TRBV18 | CASSSDRYSPLHF
TRBJ2-1 | TRBV9 | CASSVLGLAGEDEQFF
TRBJ2-1 | TRBV7-3 | CASSVNRITTYNEQFF
TRBJ2-5 | TRBV5-1 | CASSRRGGNQETQYF
TRBJ1-5 | TRBV19 | CASRTAGRGDQPQHF
TRBJ1-1 | TRBV9 | CASGRTGGNTEAFF
TRBJ2-2 | TRBV5-6 | CASSLQGLRELFF
TRBJ2-1 | TRBV14 | CASSSRQGWNEQFF
TRBJ2-5 | TRBV13 | CASSFHFQETQYF
TRBJ1-4 | TRBV6-1 | CASSATGRTNEKLFF
TRBJ2-2 | TRBV4-2 | CASSQELLRETGELFF
TRBJ1-2 | TRBV19 | CASSDLGAVYGYTF
TRBJ2-1 | TRBV9 | CASSPHNNEQFF